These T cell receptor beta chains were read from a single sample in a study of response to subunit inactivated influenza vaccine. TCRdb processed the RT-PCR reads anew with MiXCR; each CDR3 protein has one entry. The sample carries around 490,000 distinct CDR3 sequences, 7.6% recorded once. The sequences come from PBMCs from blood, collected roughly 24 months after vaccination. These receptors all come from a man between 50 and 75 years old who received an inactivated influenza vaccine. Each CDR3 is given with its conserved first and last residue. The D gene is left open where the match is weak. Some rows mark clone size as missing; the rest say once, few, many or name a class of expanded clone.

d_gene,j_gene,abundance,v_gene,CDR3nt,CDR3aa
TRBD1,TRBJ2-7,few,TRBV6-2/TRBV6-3,TGTGCCAGCAAAGACAGGGACTCCTACGAGCAGTACTTC,CASKDRDSYEQYF
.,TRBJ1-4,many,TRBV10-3,TGTGCCATCAGGTCCGGGAGGGACGAAAAACTGTTTTTT,CAIRSGRDEKLFF
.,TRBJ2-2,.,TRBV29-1,TGCAGCGTTCTAACTGGGACCGGGGAGCTGTTTTTT,CSVLTGTGELFF
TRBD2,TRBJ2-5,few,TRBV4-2,TGTGCCAGCAGCCAAGCTCTCCGGGAGGGGACCCAGTACTTC,CASSQALREGTQYF
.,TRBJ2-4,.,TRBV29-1,TGCAGCGTTGAGCGGCATGTCCCCATAAGCATTCAGTACTTC,CSVERHVPISIQYF
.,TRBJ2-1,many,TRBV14,TGTGCCAGCAGCCAAGATCGGGCTTTGATTAGGGCCAATGAGCAGTTCTTC,CASSQDRALIRANEQFF
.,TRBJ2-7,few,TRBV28,TGTGCCAGCAGTTCACTCTCCCAGGGGTACGAGCAGTACTTC,CASSSLSQGYEQYF
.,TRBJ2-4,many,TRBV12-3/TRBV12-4,TGTGCCAGCAGACGACACCGGGACATTATTTCGGACTTC,CASRRHRDIISDF
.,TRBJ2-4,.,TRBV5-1,TGCGCCAGCAGCTTGGCCGGGGGCGAAAACATTCAGTACTTC,CASSLAGGENIQYF
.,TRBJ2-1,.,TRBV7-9,TGTGCCAGCAGCTTTAACGTCCCGGGGAAGGGTGAGCAGTTCTTC,CASSFNVPGKGEQFF
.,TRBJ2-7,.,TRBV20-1,TGCTTCGTCCGGGACGTTGCCTCCTACGAGCAGTACTTC,CFVRDVASYEQYF
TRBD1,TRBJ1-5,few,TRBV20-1,TGCAGTGCTAGCAGGGGGTCAGGTAGCAATCAGCCCCAGCATTTT,CSASRGSGSNQPQHF
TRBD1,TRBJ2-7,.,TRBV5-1,TGCGCCAGCAGCAAGACAGGGAACGAGCAGTACTTC,CASSKTGNEQYF
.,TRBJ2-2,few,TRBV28,TGTGCCAGCAGTTTATTCGCAGCGGGGAACACCGGGGAGCTGTTTTTT,CASSLFAAGNTGELFF